Here is one T cell receptor beta chain with its context. The data belong to a study of blood T cell repertoires in COVID-19. The protocol was immunoSEQ multiplex PCR, while the TCRdb copy is restricted to in-frame clones and leaves out a portion. Here the sample spans under 450,000 clones, 87% being singletons. The CDR3 contains 12 residues. Trimming removed 5 bases from V and 8 bases from J, with 9 bases in between. The TCR sequence derives from a man aged 25 to 40 who had recovered from COVID-19. Sample: PBMCs or T cells enriched from blood (not recorded which). V usage is TRBV12-3 or TRBV12-4 and J usage is TRBJ1-4, with D possibly TRBD1 on 6 matching bases. The CDR3 coding sequence is TGTGCCAGCAGTCGGGACATGGAAAAACTGTTTTTT. This translates into CASSRDMEKLFF.